The 11 T cell receptor beta chains reported below all come from one sample, sequenced in a study of blood T cells in healthy people across ages. It was with a sample-barcoded 5' primer and a J-beta primer mix that a second PCR of about 6 to 12 cycles was run. TCRdb reanalysed the 5' RACE reads using MiXCR and keeps one entry per CDR3 protein. In the table there are more than 700,000 distinct CDR3 sequences, about 42% of which are singletons. The sample taken for sequencing was blood. All receptors come from a man older than 75 in good health.

The chain employs TRBV6-6 and TRBJ2-1, with TRBD2 matching 11 bases. V lost 6 bases to trimming and J lost 7 bases; unmatched junction nucleotides: 11. The CDR3 extends over 16 amino acids. Germline-derived CDR1 and CDR2 are MNHNY and SVGAGI (reference sequence). The CDR3: CASRAGLAEEGNEQFF. CDR3 nucleotides: TGTGCCAGCAGGGCGGGACTAGCGGAGGAAGGGAATGAGCAGTTCTTC.

The chain employs TRBV6-1 and TRBJ1-6; the D is unclear. The CDR3 extends over 14 amino acids. Germline V CDR1 and CDR2: MNHNS, SASEGT. Trimming pared 2 bases from V and 7 bases from J, leaving 9 bases between. Written as DNA, the CDR3 is TGTGCCAGCAGTGAATACGGGCCGAATTCACCCCTCCACTTT. It yields the protein CASSEYGPNSPLHF.

V is TRBV12-3 or TRBV12-4 and J is TRBJ2-5, with D tentatively TRBD2 (6 bases). V shed 6 bases and J shed 9 bases, with 17 bases lying between them. The CDR3 contains 13 residues. The CDR3 protein is CASRRTMGEAQYF. The CDR3 nucleotides read TGTGCCAGCAGGCGGACGATGGGGGAGGCCCAGTACTTC.

This clonotype was picked up a small number of times. The J gene is TRBJ2-7, the V gene TRBV29-1, with D perhaps matching TRBD1 or TRBD2 (5 bases each). This CDR3 is built from 11 residues. Trimming stripped 2 bases from V and 5 bases from J, with 7 bases between. The V gene's germline CDR1 is SQVTM and CDR2 ANQGSEA. The CDR3, as DNA: TGCAGCGTTGAATGGGGGAACGAGCAGTACTTC. Amino acid sequence: CSVEWGNEQYF.

The rearrangement uses TRBV4-2 and TRBJ2-5, with 11 bases identical to TRBD2. The J call is uncertain, as TRBJ2-7 better fits the DNA end. Germline V lookup: CDR1 LGHNA, CDR2 YNFKEQ. This CDR3 has 16 residues. CDR3 coding DNA: TGTGCCAGCAGCCAAGATTCGACTAGCGGGATTAACGAGCAGTACTTC. Protein product: CASSQDSTSGINEQYF.

This clonotype was observed a few times. CDR3 bases: TGCAGTGCTCGGGGACTAGCGGGAGGGATTTCAGATACGCAGTATTTT. Protein product: CSARGLAGGISDTQYF. The chain recombines TRBV20-1 with TRBJ2-3; 16 nucleotides match TRBD2. After removal of 5 bases from V and 4 bases from J, the junction contained 6 bases not matched to a gene. Germline assignment: CDR1 DFQATT and CDR2 SNEGSKA (reference sequence). The CDR3 loop spans 16 amino acids.

The chain carries TRBV7-2 and TRBJ2-7, with 7 bases identical to TRBD2. The DNA end favors TRBJ2-5, so the J call may be wrong. Per the germline V gene, CDR1 is SGHTA and CDR2 is FQGNSA. The CDR3 extends over 14 amino acids. CDR3 protein: CASSLSSGKETQYF. Here the CDR3 DNA reads TGTGCCAGCAGCTTAAGCAGCGGGAAAGAGACCCAGTACTTC.

V and J are TRBV20-1 and TRBJ2-5; TRBD1 aligns across 10 bases. Germline trimming cut 4 bases from V and 11 bases from J; bases unmatched to any gene: 16. CDR1 is DFQATT and CDR2 is SNEGSKA in the germline V gene (reference sequence). The CDR3 totals 15 residues. CDR3 sequence reads: CSAMTGTGAYNEQYF. CDR3 coding DNA: TGCAGTGCTATGACCGGGACAGGGGCCTACAATGAGCAGTACTTC.

As for this clonotype: A read error may produce the germline difference seen at one junction end. The chain couples TRBV5-1 to TRBJ2-3; 13 nucleotides agree with TRBD2. The CDR3 sequence is 17 residues long. CDR1 and CDR2 from the germline V gene are SGHRS and YFSETQ. CDR3 in amino acids: CVSSLDGLAGAADTQYF. The CDR3 DNA is TGCGTCAGCAGCTTAGATGGACTAGCGGGAGCTGCAGATACGCAGTATTTT. Based on the CDR3 plus reference TRBV5-1 and TRBJ2-3, the full variable domain is KAGVTQTPRYLIKTRGQQVTLSCSPISGHRSVSWYQQTPGQGLQFLFEYFSETQRNKGNFPGRFSGRQFSNSRSEMNVSTLELGDSALYLCVSSLDGLAGAADTQYFGPGTRLTVL.

This chain uses TRBV7-2 with TRBJ1-1, with 9 bases that match TRBD1. With V trimmed by 7 bases and J by 0 bases, 6 bases remained unmatched. Germline V CDR1 and CDR2: SGHTA, FQGNSA. This CDR3 is 15 amino acids long. The CDR3 coding sequence is TGTGCCAGCAACTGGGGGACAGGGCTGAACACTGAAGCTTTCTTT. As protein: CASNWGTGLNTEAFF.

This clonotype appeared many times. The chain couples TRBV12-3 or TRBV12-4 to TRBJ2-7, with a weak D call TRBD2 (5 bases). This CDR3 spans 13 amino acids. The V and J ends lost 5 bases and 6 bases respectively, with 14 bases between them. CDR3 in amino acids: CASSIGISLEQYF. CDR3 nucleotides: TGTGCCAGCAGTATCGGGATTTCCCTCGAGCAGTACTTC.